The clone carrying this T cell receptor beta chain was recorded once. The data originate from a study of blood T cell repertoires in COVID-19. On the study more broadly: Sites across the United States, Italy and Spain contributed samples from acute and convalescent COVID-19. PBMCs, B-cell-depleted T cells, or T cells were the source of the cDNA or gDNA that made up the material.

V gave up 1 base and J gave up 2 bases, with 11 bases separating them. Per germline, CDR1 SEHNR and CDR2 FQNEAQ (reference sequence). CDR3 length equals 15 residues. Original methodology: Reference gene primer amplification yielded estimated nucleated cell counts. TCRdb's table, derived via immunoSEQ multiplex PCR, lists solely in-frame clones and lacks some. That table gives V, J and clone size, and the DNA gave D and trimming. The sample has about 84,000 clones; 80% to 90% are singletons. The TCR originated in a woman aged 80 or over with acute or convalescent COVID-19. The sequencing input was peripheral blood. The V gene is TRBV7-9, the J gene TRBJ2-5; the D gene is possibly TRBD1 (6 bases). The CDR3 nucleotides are TGTGCCAGCAGCTTAGAGGGGACACAACAAGAGACCCAGTACTTC. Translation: CASSLEGTQQETQYF. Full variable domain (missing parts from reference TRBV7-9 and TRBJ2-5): DTGVSQNPRHKITKRGQNVTFRCDPISEHNRLYWYRQTLGQGPEFLTYFQNEAQLEKSRLLSDRFSAERPKGSFSTLEIQRTEQGDSAMYLCASSLEGTQQETQYFGPGTRLLVL.